This T cell receptor beta chain was observed in a study of shared clonotypes between healthy human individuals (TCRdb year 2020). For the study in its entirety: The cohort comprised two women and a few men aged 18 to 49 years. Each donor's leukapheresis produced roughly between roughly 0.9 and 8.9 billion PBMCs. For each donor, CD4 naive and CD4 memory were each given three plates, CD8 naive was given two plates, and CD8 memory was given one plate. To estimate repertoire size and how much clonotypes are shared between individuals, the study performed deep sequencing of blood TCR repertoires from about 5 healthy adults. Libraries were prepared and TCR repertoires were sequenced by different laboratories using diverse techniques, in order to increase sequencing depth and limit assay-specific biases.

Results the study describes overall, beyond this receptor: Based on pairwise subsampling, the degree of clonotype sharing among donors was expected to be affected by sequencing depth. Rarefaction of sorted-subset datasets indicated incomplete sequencing despite the large sequencing depth. When a few donors were compared, the shared fraction of clonotypes was 5% to 6.5% for naive CD4, about 4% for naive CD8, 2% to 2.5% for memory CD4, and less than 0.45% for memory CD8. The genetic and exposure-history diversity represented was limited by the small number of donors. Sampling was restricted to blood, and TCR repertoires in tissues likely differ from the TCR repertoires found in blood. Higher generation probabilities were observed for clonotypes shared by all four sorted-subset donors than for non-shared clonotypes. Naive subsets generally had larger estimated clonotype richness than memory subsets.

TCR CDR3 regions were amplified from genomic DNA by multiplex PCR using the deep immunoSEQ assay. Extracted genomic DNA from each cell subset was spread evenly across all wells of several immunoSEQ 96-well plates, with each plate serving as a replicate. For sorted subsets, around 0.2 ug of genomic DNA, equivalent to tens of thousands of T cell genomes, went into each replicate PCR. Purified libraries were quantified with a Qubit 3.0 fluorometer, sized on a Bioanalyzer 2100, and re-quantified with the KAPA Library Quantification kit. Every immunoSEQ 96-well plate was sequenced on a dedicated single-read 150-cycle Illumina NextSeq 550 flow cell. Turning to the authors' computational methods: Because only junctional sequences without quality scores were contained in the immunoSEQ output, filtering matching that applied to full-length reads could not be performed. Sequences were annotated with PyIR, a Python wrapper for IgBLAST v1.9, using IMGT germline references to assign V/J genes and CDR3. Reads with weak V/J assignments (E-value above 1e-6), missing CDR3, stop codons, out-of-frame junctions, or ambiguous translated residues were removed. A V3J clonotype was defined by an identical inferred V gene, J gene, and CDR3 amino acid sequence. To compute the percentage overlap between repertoires, the number of shared unique clonotypes was divided by the size of the smaller repertoire. Three approaches were used to assess repertoire richness: RTK rarefaction, the Chao1 estimator, and Recon v2.1 estimates of unobserved clonotypes. Generation probabilities for all TCRbeta clonotypes obtained by the gDNA method from a handful of donors were computed using OLGA. TCRdb carries this immuneACCESS record with in-frame sequences only. Its versions omit some clonotypes, under half of them owing to an unresolved V gene in the studies checked, with the rest unexplained. V and J calls and clone size are as listed in that table; D and trimming were resolved from the DNA. The sample includes 2 million to 2.5 million clones, with around 90% observed a single time. 0.3% to 0.4% of the sample belongs to the ten largest clones.

Remarks on this clone: It lacks a known antigen. Per-nucleotide qualities are absent, and no much larger clonotype sits a single base away. The same CDR3 arises from other DNA sequences in this sample as well.

Donors were healthy HIV-negative adults with no recently reported acute infections or vaccinations. All donors were Caucasian adults living in Nashville, Tennessee, USA. Magnetic negative selection was used to enrich CD4+ T cells, after which naive cells were positively selected on CD45RA and the negative fraction became the memory subset. Blood was obtained by leukapheresis, after which PBMCs were separated by Ficoll-Histopaque density gradient centrifugation and cryopreserved in liquid nitrogen vapor phase. Analytical flow cytometry was used to check the purity and quantity of every magnetically sorted T cell population. Each sorted fraction had its genomic DNA isolated and then quantified by UV absorbance on a Nanodrop 2000c. This receptor was identified in a man younger than 35 in good health. Some clones in this sample may be carry-over from other donors' samples. The sequencing input was naive CD4+ T cells from PBMCs. The cell subset or site label, read with the paper, signifies: CD45RA+ positively selected.

The DNA sequence is given as TGCGCCAGCAGCCAAGTCTTAGATACGCAGTATTTT. Its protein is CASSQVLDTQYF. The chain employs TRBV4-1 and TRBJ2-3, with the D gene not confidently named. Taken from cysteine to phenylalanine, the CDR3 has 12 residues. Solely the CDR3 DNA is kept, with 36 bases framed from the first base. V is cut by 1 base and J by 5 bases, and the space between the germline ends is 4 bases. CDR1 and CDR2 are read off the germline V gene as MGHRA and YSYEKL.